The 11 T cell receptor beta chains reported below all come from one sample, sequenced in a study of OX40 agonist ivuxolimab in advanced cancers. Sequenced by immunoSEQ multiplex PCR; TCRdb stores in-frame clones only, minus some. The sample records 66,000 or so clones, 87% being singletons. The sample here was CD4+ or CD8+ T cells sorted from blood, taken in a trial of the OX40 agonist ivuxolimab. Receptor source: an adult with an advanced solid tumor such as melanoma, head and neck, liver or kidney cancer.

The chain couples TRBV6-4 to TRBJ2-3; D not certain. There are 15 residues in the CDR3. V lost 2 bases to trimming and J lost 6 bases, with 15 bases between them. CDR1 is MRHNA, CDR2 SNTAGT, per germline. CDR3 residues: CASSDAGALGDTQYF. The CDR3 DNA is TGTGCCAGCAGTGACGCAGGAGCCTTGGGTGATACGCAGTATTTT.

The V call is TRBV18, the J call TRBJ2-7; unclear D gene. This CDR3 comprises 13 residues. Between the trimmed V and J ends, which lost 3 bases and 6 bases, there was a span of 12 bases. Germline CDR1 is KGHSH and CDR2 is LQKENI. The CDR3 DNA is TGTGCCAGCTCACCTAGCCTACTACCCGAGCAGTACTTC. This gives the protein CASSPSLLPEQYF.

The CDR3 nucleotides read TGCGCCAGCAGCTCAGGACTAGCGGGGGCCCGGTTCTTC. It specifies CASSSGLAGARFF. The rearrangement joins TRBV5-1 to TRBJ2-1, with TRBD2 matching over 13 bases. The CDR3 is 13 amino acids. V lost 3 bases and J lost 15; bases outside the gene matches: 6. Per germline, CDR1 SGHRS and CDR2 YFSETQ.

The chain has TRBV18 and TRBJ1-1; TRBD1 aligns across 9 bases. This CDR3 region has 14 residues. V was pared by 3 bases and J by 8 bases, with 7 bases of the junction left unmatched. CDR1 is KGHSH and CDR2 is LQKENI in the germline V gene. The CDR3 sequence is CASSPPGQGREAFF. The CDR3 DNA sequence: TGTGCCAGCTCACCCCCCGGACAGGGGCGAGAAGCTTTCTTT.

The V and J genes are TRBV7-6 and TRBJ2-5; perhaps TRBD1 as D (6 bases). V was trimmed by 5 bases and J by 3 bases, leaving 16 bases between them. The CDR3 has 15 amino acids. CDR1 is SGHVS and CDR2 is FNYEAQ in the germline V gene. CDR3 sequence reads: CASSTISGQKETQYF. CDR3 coding DNA: TGTGCCAGCAGCACCATATCAGGACAGAAAGAGACCCAGTACTTC.

The J gene is TRBJ2-7, the V gene TRBV7-2; D call uncertain. Germline CDR1 reads SGHTA; CDR2 reads FQGNSA. There are 14 residues in the CDR3. Trimming stripped 4 bases from V and 2 bases from J, with 12 bases between. As DNA, the CDR3 is TGTGCCAGCAGCTCCGCCTCTTTCCCCTACGAGCAGTACTTC. The encoded protein is CASSSASFPYEQYF.

The V and J genes are TRBV28 and TRBJ1-5; TRBD1 might be the D (6 bases). Germline CDR1 MDHEN, CDR2 SYDVKM. The CDR3 extends over 16 amino acids. V was shortened by 5 bases and J by 4 bases, with 18 bases between the two germline ends. The chain's CDR3 is CASSPRTAGWNQPQHF. DNA of the CDR3: TGTGCCAGCAGTCCACGGACAGCCGGATGGAATCAGCCCCAGCATTTT.

The chain is built from TRBV7-2 and TRBJ2-1, with D perhaps matching TRBD2 (7 bases). This CDR3 comprises 15 residues. Trimming removed 5 bases from V and 7 bases from J, with 18 bases in between. From germline, CDR1 is SGHTA and CDR2 FQGNSA. The CDR3 protein is CASSLDGGRWNEQFF. DNA for the CDR3: TGTGCCAGCAGCCTAGACGGGGGGCGGTGGAATGAGCAGTTCTTC.

The chain links TRBV5-6 to TRBJ1-3; D is undetermined. This CDR3 spans 14 amino acids. Between the trimmed V and J ends, which lost 0 bases and 3 bases, there was a span of 7 bases. CDR1 and CDR2 (germline): SGHDT, YYEEEE. The CDR3 here is CASSLEGNGNTIYF. The CDR3 nucleotides are TGTGCCAGCAGCTTGGAGGGAAATGGAAACACCATATATTTT. Complete variable domain (other parts from reference TRBV5-6 and TRBJ1-3): DAGVTQSPTHLIKTRGQQVTLRCSPKSGHDTVSWYQQALGQGPQFIFQYYEEEERQRGNFPDRFSGHQFPNYSSELNVNALLLGDSALYLCASSLEGNGNTIYFGEGSWLTVV.

The V and J genes are TRBV28 and TRBJ2-1; 10 bases are a match to TRBD2. With 6 bases clipped from V and 7 bases from J, the junction kept 12 bases outside the gene matches. The CDR3 has 16 amino acids. The germline V gene encodes CDR1 MDHEN and CDR2 SYDVKM. The CDR3, as DNA: TGTGCCAGCAGCTCCTATGGGGCTAGCGGGAGTAATGAGCAGTTCTTC. This codes for CASSSYGASGSNEQFF.

The chain employs TRBV19 and TRBJ1-5; 9 nucleotides agree with TRBD1. J gave up 0 bases and V 8 bases, and 5 bases lay outside the gene matches. This CDR3 has 15 residues. The germline V gene encodes CDR1 LNHDA and CDR2 SQIVND (reference sequence). The CDR3 sequence is CASGTGPYSNQPQHF. CDR3 bases: TGTGCCAGTGGGACAGGGCCCTATAGCAATCAGCCCCAGCATTTT.